These 14 T cell receptor beta chains came from one sample sequenced in a study of blood T cell repertoires in COVID-19. The method was immunoSEQ multiplex PCR; TCRdb's version includes in-frame clones alone and lacks a portion of them. The profile covers about 150,000 clones, with 70% to 80% appearing a single time and around 20% taken by the ten largest. The sequenced material came from PBMCs or T cells enriched from blood (not recorded which). These receptors all stem from a woman in her 70s in a cohort exposed to, infected with or recovered from COVID-19 (not recorded which).

This clone came up a few times. The chain uses TRBV4-3 and TRBJ2-7, with TRBD1 matching over 8 bases. The trim removed 4 bases at V and 3 bases at J, leaving 8 bases unmatched. Per germline, CDR1 LGHNA and CDR2 YSLEER. The CDR3 has 15 amino acids. The CDR3 protein is CASSRQTGEHYEQYF. The CDR3, as DNA: TGCGCCAGCAGCCGTCAGACAGGGGAGCACTACGAGCAGTACTTC.

The chain uses TRBV11-1 and TRBJ2-1; 8 nucleotides align to TRBD2. Per germline, CDR1 SGHAT and CDR2 FQDESV (reference sequence). This CDR3 contains 13 residues. The ends lost 5 bases at V and 9 bases at J; junction bases unmatched: 6. The CDR3 DNA is TGTGCCAGCAGCAGCAGAGCGGGAGTTGAGCAGTTCTTC. It is translated as CASSSRAGVEQFF.

This rearrangement joins TRBV7-3 to TRBJ1-1, with D possibly being TRBD1 (5 bases). Between the trimmed V and J ends, which lost 4 bases and 1 base, there was a span of 7 bases. In germline, CDR1 is SGHTA, CDR2 FQGTGA. The CDR3 length is 13 residues. The CDR3: CASSSQGNTEAFF. Here the CDR3 DNA reads TGTGCCAGCAGCTCTCAGGGGAACACTGAAGCTTTCTTT. Full variable domain (missing parts from reference TRBV7-3 and TRBJ1-1): GAGVSQTPSNKVTEKGKYVELRCDPISGHTALYWYRQSLGQGPEFLIYFQGTGAADDSGLPNDRFFAVRPEGSVSTLKIQRTERGDSAVYLCASSSQGNTEAFFGQGTRLTVV.

The chain recombines TRBV6-5 with TRBJ2-6; 7 nucleotides line up with TRBD2. This CDR3 has 15 amino acids. The ends lost 6 bases at V and 1 base at J; junction bases unmatched: 3. Germline V gives CDR1 MNHEY, CDR2 SVGAGI. The CDR3 spells CASRRLASGANVLTF. CDR3 nucleotides: TGTGCCAGCAGGCGACTAGCTTCTGGGGCCAACGTCCTGACTTTC.

As to this clone: Other DNA sequences within the sample encode an identical CDR3. The chain uses TRBV7-9 and TRBJ2-5; tentatively, D is TRBD2 (7 bases). The CDR3 extends over 14 amino acids. Germline CDR1 is SEHNR and CDR2 is FQNEAQ (reference sequence). The ends were cut back, 5 bases at V and 4 bases at J, with 14 bases in the middle. The CDR3 sequence: CASSLGGGGETQYF. The CDR3 region has the DNA TGTGCCAGCAGCCTAGGGGGGGGCGGAGAGACCCAGTACTTC.

This clone has only a few counts. This sequence joins TRBV28 and TRBJ1-5; D possibly corresponds to TRBD1 (5 bases). In germline, CDR1 is MDHEN, CDR2 SYDVKM. Trimming pared 4 bases from V and 3 bases from J, leaving 10 bases between. The CDR3 runs 14 residues. The CDR3 protein is CASSSPGYNQPQHF. DNA for the CDR3: TGTGCCAGCAGTTCCCCAGGGTACAATCAGCCCCAGCATTTT. Full variable domain (missing parts from reference TRBV28 and TRBJ1-5): DVKVTQSSRYLVKRTGEKVFLECVQDMDHENMFWYRQDPGLGLRLIYFSYDVKMKEKGDIPEGYSVSREKKERFSLILESASTNQTSMYLCASSSPGYNQPQHFGDGTRLSIL.

This chain joins TRBV15 and TRBJ2-2; a weak D match, TRBD2 (6 bases). Germline CDR1 is LNHNV and CDR2 is YYDKDF (reference sequence). This CDR3 has 17 residues. Trimming stripped 0 bases from V and 5 bases from J, with 16 bases between. In nucleotides, the CDR3 is TGTGCCACCAGCAGAGAAGTTTCCTCGGGGGAGACCGGGGAGCTGTTTTTT. Encoded protein: CATSREVSSGETGELFF.

This clone appeared a single time. The chain uses TRBV28 and TRBJ2-7, with D perhaps matching TRBD2 (5 bases). The V end was cut by 6 bases, the J end by 0 bases, with 15 bases between. Germline V gives CDR1 MDHEN, CDR2 SYDVKM. This CDR3 is 15 amino acids long. The CDR3 nucleotides are TGTGCCAGCAGGATTCTGGGAGCGGCCTCCTACGAGCAGTACTTC. Translating it yields CASRILGAASYEQYF. The entire variable domain, with the rest obtained from reference TRBV28 and TRBJ2-7, is as follows: DVKVTQSSRYLVKRTGEKVFLECVQDMDHENMFWYRQDPGLGLRLIYFSYDVKMKEKGDIPEGYSVSREKKERFSLILESASTNQTSMYLCASRILGAASYEQYFGPGTRLTVT.

A note on this clone: A read error may explain this, as a much larger clone is one base away. V usage is TRBV7-2 and J usage is TRBJ1-5, with D perhaps matching TRBD1 (5 bases). The CDR3 has 13 residues. Germline-derived CDR1 and CDR2 are SGHTA and FQGNSA. V gave up 2 bases and J gave up 4 bases, with 6 bases separating them. In nucleotides, the CDR3 is TGTGCCAGCAGCTTACGACAGAATCAGCCCCAGCATTTT. Translated: CASSLRQNQPQHF.

The chain joins TRBV7-2 to TRBJ2-3; 13 nucleotides align to TRBD2. From germline, CDR1 is SGHTA and CDR2 FQGNSA. Unmatched junction bases numbered 0, after V lost 1 base and J lost 5 bases. This CDR3 spans 15 amino acids. The CDR3 reads CASSLGLAGGDTQYF. In DNA form, the CDR3 reads TGTGCCAGCAGCTTAGGACTAGCGGGAGGAGATACGCAGTATTTT.

The V gene is TRBV7-9, the J gene TRBJ1-5, with 8 bases identical to TRBD1. Germline V gene sequence: CDR1 SEHNR, CDR2 FQNEAQ (reference sequence). With 8 bases clipped from V and 5 bases from J, the junction kept 2 bases outside the gene matches. The CDR3 sequence is 12 residues long. The CDR3 loop is CASCRGHQPQHF. The CDR3 region has the DNA TGTGCCAGCTGCAGGGGGCATCAGCCCCAGCATTTT.

The chain links TRBV27 to TRBJ2-2; 9 nucleotides line up with TRBD2. The CDR3 covers 15 residues. CDR1 is MNHEY and CDR2 is SMNVEV in the germline V gene (reference sequence). V gave up 8 bases and J gave up 3 bases; unmatched junction bases: 7. The CDR3 bases are TGTGCCAGCGGTCGTAGCGGGAGTTACACCGGGGAGCTGTTTTTT. It yields the protein CASGRSGSYTGELFF.

V gene TRBV5-1 combines with J gene TRBJ1-2; TRBD1 is a possible D gene (6 bases). Trimming left V 0 bases short and J 6 bases short, with 15 bases between. The length of the CDR3 is 15 residues. CDR1 and CDR2 from the germline V gene are SGHRS and YFSETQ. The CDR3 loop reads CASSLVGAQLNGYTF. The CDR3 DNA sequence: TGCGCCAGCAGCTTGGTGGGGGCCCAGTTAAATGGCTACACCTTC. Full variable domain (remainder filled in from reference TRBV5-1 and TRBJ1-2): KAGVTQTPRYLIKTRGQQVTLSCSPISGHRSVSWYQQTPGQGLQFLFEYFSETQRNKGNFPGRFSGRQFSNSRSEMNVSTLELGDSALYLCASSLVGAQLNGYTFGSGTRLTVV.

The V gene is TRBV28, the J gene TRBJ2-3, with 8 bases that match TRBD1. The ends lost 5 bases at V and 1 base at J; junction bases unmatched: 5. This CDR3 is built from 15 residues. Germline CDR1 reads MDHEN; CDR2 reads SYDVKM. The CDR3: CASSPPGQGTDTQYF. The DNA for the CDR3 is TGTGCCAGCAGTCCGCCGGGACAGGGCACAGATACGCAGTATTTT.